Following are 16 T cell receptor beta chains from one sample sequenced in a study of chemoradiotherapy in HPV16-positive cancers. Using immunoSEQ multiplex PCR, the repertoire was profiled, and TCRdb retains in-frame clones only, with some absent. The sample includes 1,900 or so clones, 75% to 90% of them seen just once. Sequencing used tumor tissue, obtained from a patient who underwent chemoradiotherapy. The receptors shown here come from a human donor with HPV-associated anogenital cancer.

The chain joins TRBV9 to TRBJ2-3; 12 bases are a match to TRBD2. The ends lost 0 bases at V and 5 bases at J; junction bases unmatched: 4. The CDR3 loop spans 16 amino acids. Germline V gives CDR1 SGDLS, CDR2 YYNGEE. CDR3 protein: CASSVVLAGGRDTQYF. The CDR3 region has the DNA TGTGCCAGCAGCGTAGTCCTAGCGGGGGGGCGAGATACGCAGTATTTT. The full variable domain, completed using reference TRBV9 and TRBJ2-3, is DSGVTQTPKHLITATGQRVTLRCSPRSGDLSVYWYQQSLDQGLQFLIQYYNGEERAKGNILERFSAQQFPDLHSELNLSSLELGDSALYFCASSVVLAGGRDTQYFGPGTRLTVL.

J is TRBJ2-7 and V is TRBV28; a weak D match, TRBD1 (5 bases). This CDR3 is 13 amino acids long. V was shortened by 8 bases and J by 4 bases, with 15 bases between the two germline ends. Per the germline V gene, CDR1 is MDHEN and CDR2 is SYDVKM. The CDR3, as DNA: TGTGCCAGCCAAAGGGGTAGTCGGTACGAGCAGTACGTC. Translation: CASQRGSRYEQYV.

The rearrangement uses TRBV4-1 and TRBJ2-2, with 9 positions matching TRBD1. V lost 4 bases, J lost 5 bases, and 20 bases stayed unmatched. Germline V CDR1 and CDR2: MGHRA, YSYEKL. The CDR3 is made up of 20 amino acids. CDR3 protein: CASSLRTGQGTGTWTGELFF. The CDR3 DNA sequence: TGCGCCAGCAGCCTTCGAACCGGACAAGGGACAGGGACGTGGACCGGGGAGCTGTTTTTT.

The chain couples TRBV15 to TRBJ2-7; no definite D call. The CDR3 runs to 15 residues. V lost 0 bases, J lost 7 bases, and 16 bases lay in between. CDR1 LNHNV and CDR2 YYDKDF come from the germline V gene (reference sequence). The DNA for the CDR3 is TGTGCCACCAGCAGAGATTTCGATGGGGTAGGGGAGCAGTACTTC. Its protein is CATSRDFDGVGEQYF.

The CDR3 DNA is TGTGCCAGCAGCTTGGGATTTGGGGGCTTCAATGAGCAGTTCTTC. This gives the protein CASSLGFGGFNEQFF. The chain carries TRBV5-4 and TRBJ2-1; TRBD1 might be the D (6 bases). The CDR3 is made up of 15 amino acids. Trimming removed 0 bases from V and 6 bases from J, with 13 bases in between. Germline V gene data show CDR1 as SGHNT and CDR2 as YYREEE (reference sequence).

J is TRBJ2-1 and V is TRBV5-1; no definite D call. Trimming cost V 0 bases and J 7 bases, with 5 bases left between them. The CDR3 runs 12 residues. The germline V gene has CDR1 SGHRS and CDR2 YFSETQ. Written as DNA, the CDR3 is TGCGCCAGCAGCTTGGCCGAAAATGAGCAGTTCTTC. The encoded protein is CASSLAENEQFF.

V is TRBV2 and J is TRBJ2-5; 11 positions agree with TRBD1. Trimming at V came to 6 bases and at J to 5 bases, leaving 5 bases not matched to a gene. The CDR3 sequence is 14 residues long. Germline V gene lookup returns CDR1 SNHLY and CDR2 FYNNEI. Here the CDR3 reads CASRRTGGDETQYF. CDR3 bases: TGTGCCAGCAGGCGGACAGGGGGCGACGAGACCCAGTACTTC.

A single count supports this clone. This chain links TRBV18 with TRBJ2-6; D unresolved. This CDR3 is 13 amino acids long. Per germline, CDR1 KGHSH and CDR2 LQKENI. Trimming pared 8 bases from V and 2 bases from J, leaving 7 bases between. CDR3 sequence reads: CASRSAGANVLTF. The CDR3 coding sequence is TGTGCCAGCCGGAGCGCTGGGGCCAACGTCCTGACTTTC.

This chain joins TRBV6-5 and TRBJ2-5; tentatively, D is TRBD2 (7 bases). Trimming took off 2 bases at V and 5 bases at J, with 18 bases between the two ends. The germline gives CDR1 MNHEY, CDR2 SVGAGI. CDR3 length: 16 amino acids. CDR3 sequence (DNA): TGTGCCAGCAGTTACCCGCGGGGCGAGGGGGGGGAGACCCAGTACTTC. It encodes CASSYPRGEGGETQYF.

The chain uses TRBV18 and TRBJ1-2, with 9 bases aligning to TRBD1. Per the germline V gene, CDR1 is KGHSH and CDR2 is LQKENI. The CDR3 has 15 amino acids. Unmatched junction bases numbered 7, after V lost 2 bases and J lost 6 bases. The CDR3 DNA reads TGTGCCAGCTCACCAAAAACGACAGGGGGGGATGGCTACACCTTC. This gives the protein CASSPKTTGGDGYTF.

The CDR3 region is CASSWRGAGSPETQYF. The CDR3 nucleotides read TGTGCCAGCAGCTGGCGCGGAGCGGGATCGCCAGAGACCCAGTACTTC. The chain employs TRBV5-5 and TRBJ2-5; 7 bases fit TRBD2. Germline CDR1 is SGHKS and CDR2 is YYEKEE (reference sequence). CDR3 length: 16 residues. After removal of 3 bases from V and 4 bases from J, the junction contained 12 bases not matched to a gene.

CDR3 nucleotide sequence: TGTGCTAGTGGTTTCTACACCGGGACAGGGTTTTTGGAGACCCAGTACTTC. Protein product: CASGFYTGTGFLETQYF. The genes are TRBV12-5 and TRBJ2-5; 9 bases align to TRBD1. CDR3 length: 17 residues. The J segment lost 5 bases and the V segment lost 3 bases, leaving 13 bases of the junction unmatched. Germline loops: CDR1 LGHNT, CDR2 FRNRAP. The whole variable domain, remainder taken from reference TRBV12-5 and TRBJ2-5, is DARVTQTPRHKVTEMGQEVTMRCQPILGHNTVFWYRQTMMQGLELLAYFRNRAPLDDSGMPKDRFSAEMPDATLATLKIQPSEPRDSAVYFCASGFYTGTGFLETQYFGPGTRLLVL.

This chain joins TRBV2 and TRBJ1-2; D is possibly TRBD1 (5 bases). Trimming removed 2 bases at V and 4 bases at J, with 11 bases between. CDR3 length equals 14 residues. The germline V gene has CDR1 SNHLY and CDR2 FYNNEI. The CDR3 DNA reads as TGTGCCAGCAGTGAAAACCCAGGGCCCTATGGCTACACCTTC. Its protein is CASSENPGPYGYTF.

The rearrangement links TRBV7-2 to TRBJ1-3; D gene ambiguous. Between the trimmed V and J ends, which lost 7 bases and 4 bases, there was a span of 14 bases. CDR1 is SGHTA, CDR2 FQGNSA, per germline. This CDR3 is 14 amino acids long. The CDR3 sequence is CASMTGPSGNTIYF. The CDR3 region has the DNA TGTGCCAGCATGACTGGCCCTTCGGGAAACACCATATATTTT.

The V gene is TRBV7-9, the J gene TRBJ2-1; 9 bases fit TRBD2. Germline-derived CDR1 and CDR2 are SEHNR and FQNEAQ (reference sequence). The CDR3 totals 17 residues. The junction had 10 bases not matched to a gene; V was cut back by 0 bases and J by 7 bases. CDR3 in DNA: TGTGCCAGCAGCTTAGCGGATGCGGGAGGGCCTAGGAATGAGCAGTTCTTC. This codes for CASSLADAGGPRNEQFF.

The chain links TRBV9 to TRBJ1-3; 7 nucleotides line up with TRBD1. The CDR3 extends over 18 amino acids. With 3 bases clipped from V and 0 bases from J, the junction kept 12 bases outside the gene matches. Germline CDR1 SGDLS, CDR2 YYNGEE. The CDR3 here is CASSGRDRVGNSGNTIYF. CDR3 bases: TGTGCCAGCAGCGGGCGCGACAGGGTAGGGAACTCTGGAAACACCATATATTTT.